This T cell receptor beta chain was found in a study of T cells after yellow fever vaccination. Study overall: Fractions of low cell number were prepared using SMART-Seq v4 Ultra Low Input. Study-wide results and caveats: Repertoires sorted by FACS could include abundant clonotypes that are contaminants from the bulk population. Detected again after the booster were most primary-vaccination clones, at 95% to 98% CD4 and 70% to 90% CD8.

This clonotype was detected only a few times. Antigen specificity is unknown. The CDR3 has 15 amino acids. Germline V gene data show CDR1 as SGHTA and CDR2 as FQGNSA. The ends were cut back, 6 bases at V and 4 bases at J, with 17 bases in the middle. Each CDR3 protein gets one entry after TCRdb re-called the 5' RACE reads with MiXCR. The sample lists 200,000 to 250,000 distinct CDR3 sequences, 6.5% to 8.5% occurring once. The sequence came from a man aged 30 to 39 who received the YFV17D yellow fever vaccine. Specimen: CD4+ T cells sorted from PBMCs, collected 15 days after the yellow fever booster vaccination. The J gene is TRBJ2-3, the V gene TRBV7-2; unclear D gene. The CDR3 region is CASSTVVSSPDTQYF. The CDR3 DNA sequence: TGTGCCAGCAGTACCGTTGTTAGTAGCCCAGATACGCAGTATTTT. The full variable domain, in which reference TRBV7-2 and TRBJ2-3 provide the parts outside the CDR3, is GAGVSQSPSNKVTEKGKDVELRCDPISGHTALYWYRQSLGQGLEFLIYFQGNSAPDKSGLPSDRFSAERTGGSVSTLTIQRTQQEDSAVYLCASSTVVSSPDTQYFGPGTRLTVL.